This T cell receptor beta chain derives from a study of blood T cell repertoires in COVID-19. In the study overall: Acute and convalescent COVID-19 specimens originated in the United States, Italy and Spain. Sample material is recorded as cDNA or gDNA derived from T cells, B-cell-depleted T cells, or PBMCs.

From germline, CDR1 is LGHDT and CDR2 YNNKEL (reference sequence). Trimming removed 4 bases from V and 1 base from J, with 10 bases in between. The CDR3 is 14 residues long. Here immunoSEQ multiplex PCR was the method, and the copy in TCRdb shows in-frame clones only, minus some. Of 200,000 to 300,000 clones detected, over 80% appear once; the ten largest clones hold roughly 3.3%. Sequenced: peripheral blood. The chain has TRBV3-1 (or the pseudogene TRBV3-2) and TRBJ1-1; D not resolved. The clonotype was recovered from a woman aged 40 to 55 with acute or convalescent COVID-19. CDR3 DNA: TGTGCCAGCAGCCGAGACGGTGGGAACACTGAAGCTTTCTTT. This sequence encodes CASSRDGGNTEAFF.